This is a list of T cell receptor beta chains from one sample in a study of T-cell reconstitution after alpha-beta-depleted transplantation in children. TCRdb recomputed calls from the PCR reads with MiXCR, one row per CDR3 protein. This sample carries approximately 200,000 distinct CDR3 sequences, roughly 15% of them seen once, and the ten largest clones take 13%. Material: PBMCs from the stem cell graft donor, obtained from the stem cell graft. The receptors derive from a human donor who donated a stem cell graft to a child with acute lymphoblastic leukemia. Each CDR3 is given with its conserved first and last residue. Each record gives: clone size, J gene, D gene, V gene, CDR3 DNA, CDR3 protein. D genes are given only for firm matches. For some rows the clone size is stated as once, few or many, or as a class when expanded; others skip it.

- | TRBJ2-1 | - | TRBV6-5 | TGTGCCAGCAGTTCCCTTCTTGGGGATGAGCAGTTCTTC | CASSSLLGDEQFF
many | TRBJ2-1 | TRBD2 | TRBV29-1 | TGCAGCGTTGAAGCCCTGCTAGCGGGAGGCCCCTACAATGAGCAGTTCTTC | CSVEALLAGGPYNEQFF
many | TRBJ2-1 | - | TRBV20-1 | TGCAGTGCTAGGGTCACTAGCCCTGGGCAGTTCTTC | CSARVTSPGQFF
many | TRBJ2-1 | TRBD2 | TRBV24-1 | TGTGCCACCAGTGTGTCGGCGGGAGCGACCTACAATGAGCAGTTCTTC | CATSVSAGATYNEQFF
many | TRBJ1-6 | TRBD1 | TRBV28 | TGTGCCAGCAGTTTAATGACAGGGGAAAATTCACCCCTCCACTTT | CASSLMTGENSPLHF
many | TRBJ2-1 | - | TRBV6-2/TRBV6-3 | TGTGCCAGCGGTAGGGCTGAGCAGTTCTTC | CASGRAEQFF
many | TRBJ2-7 | TRBD2 | TRBV20-1 | TGCAGTGCTAGAGACGGAGCGGGAGGAGCCGAGCAGTACTTC | CSARDGAGGAEQYF
many | TRBJ2-1 | TRBD2 | TRBV20-1 | TGCAGTGCTAGAGGGGCCGCGGGAGGGCCAAGTAATGAGCAGTTCTTC | CSARGAAGGPSNEQFF
many | TRBJ2-3 | TRBD1 | TRBV7-9 | TGCCGGACAGGAAACACAGATACGCAGTATTTT | CRTGNTDTQYF
many | TRBJ2-7 | TRBD2 | TRBV5-1 | TGCGCCAGCAGCCCAGCGGGAGGTTCCTACGAGCAGTACTTC | CASSPAGGSYEQYF
many | TRBJ1-1 | - | TRBV20-1 | TGCAGTGACATAAGGGGAGAGTCCGAAGCTTTCTTT | CSDIRGESEAFF
few | TRBJ2-1 | TRBD2 | TRBV29-1 | TGCAGCGTTGCGGGACTAGCGGGAGATGGCGGCAATGAGCAGTTCTTC | CSVAGLAGDGGNEQFF
many | TRBJ2-7 | TRBD2 | TRBV5-1 | TGCGCCAGCAGCTTGTCAGCGGGAGGGAAAGGCGAGCAGTACTTC | CASSLSAGGKGEQYF
many | TRBJ2-7 | TRBD2 | TRBV20-1 | TGCAGTGCTCCAGCGGGAGGACGGGACCACGAGCAGTACTTC | CSAPAGGRDHEQYF
many | TRBJ2-7 | - | TRBV29-1 | TGCAGCGTTTTTTCGATCCCCTACGAGCAGTACTTC | CSVFSIPYEQYF
few | TRBJ1-3 | - | TRBV2 | TGTGCCAGCAGTGAAAGGACAGTCTCTGGAAACACCATATATTTT | CASSERTVSGNTIYF
few | TRBJ2-1 | - | TRBV19 | TGTGCCAGTAGTGCCAAAGAGGATGAGCAGTTCTTC | CASSAKEDEQFF
many | TRBJ2-7 | TRBD1 | TRBV18 | TGTGCCAGCTCACTGGGTCGTACAGGGGGCAGGGGCGAGCAGTACTTC | CASSLGRTGGRGEQYF
many | TRBJ2-3 | - | TRBV11-1 | TGTGCCAGCAGCTCGGACAATCTCCGCACAGATACGCAGTATTTT | CASSSDNLRTDTQYF
many | TRBJ1-5 | TRBD1 | TRBV5-1 | TGCGCCAGCAGCTTGGAGGCAGGGGGGGTACAGCCCCAGCATTTT | CASSLEAGGVQPQHF
many | TRBJ1-1 | - | TRBV7-9 | TGTGCCAGCAGCTTTTATCTGGACACTGAAGCTTTCTTT | CASSFYLDTEAFF
many | TRBJ2-1 | TRBD2 | TRBV13 | TGTGCCAGCAGCTTAGCCGCGACTAGCGCGAACAATGAGCAGTTCTTC | CASSLAATSANNEQFF
- | TRBJ2-7 | TRBD1 | TRBV28 | TGTGCCACCAACAAGTTGAGGGACAGGGAATATTTC | CATNKLRDREYF
- | TRBJ2-2 | TRBD1 | TRBV11-1 | TGTGCCAGCAGCCTACAAACAGGGGGCAGCGGGGAGCTGTTTTTT | CASSLQTGGSGELFF
many | TRBJ2-1 | - | TRBV5-1 | TGCGCCAGCAGCTTGGCCAGGGGAACTATAGATGAGCAGTTCTTC | CASSLARGTIDEQFF
many | TRBJ2-5 | - | TRBV7-2 | TGTGCCAGCAGCTCCGGAGGAGCGGACCAAGAGACCCAGTACTTC | CASSSGGADQETQYF
many | TRBJ2-7 | - | TRBV7-9 | TGTGCCAGCAGCCCTCCCCTCATCTACTACGAGCAGTACTTC | CASSPPLIYYEQYF
- | TRBJ1-6 | - | TRBV20-1 | TGCAGTGCTAGATTTCTCGCAGGGGAATCACCCCTCCACTTT | CSARFLAGESPLHF
many | TRBJ2-2 | TRBD2 | TRBV7-6 | TGTGCCAGCAGCTTACGAGTTGGCGGGAGAGTCACCGGGGAGCTGTTTTTT | CASSLRVGGRVTGELFF
many | TRBJ2-7 | - | TRBV7-9 | TGTGCCAGCAGCGAGGGCCGAGATTACGAGCAGTACTTC | CASSEGRDYEQYF
many | TRBJ2-3 | - | TRBV18 | TGTGCCAGCTCACCGGGGTATGGCACAGATACGCAGTATTTT | CASSPGYGTDTQYF
- | TRBJ2-7 | - | TRBV10-3 | TGTGCCACCCGGCCAGAAAACTCCTACGAGCAGTACTTT | CATRPENSYEQYF
many | TRBJ2-5 | - | TRBV27 | TGTGCCAGCAGTTTACTGGGGAACCAAGAGACCCAGTACTTC | CASSLLGNQETQYF
many | TRBJ1-5 | - | TRBV12-3/TRBV12-4 | TGTGCCAGCAGCTCGGTGGGCAATCAGCCCCAGCATTTT | CASSSVGNQPQHF
many | TRBJ2-7 | - | TRBV20-1 | TGCAGTGCTAGTGTTTTGGGGGACTGGAAGTACGAGCAGTACTTC | CSASVLGDWKYEQYF
few | TRBJ2-7 | TRBD1 | TRBV6-5 | TGTGCCAGCGGGACAGGGGACGACGAGCAGTACTTC | CASGTGDDEQYF
- | TRBJ2-5 | - | TRBV4-2 | TGTGCCAGCGGCCGCGGTCTCCAAGAGACCCAGTACTTC | CASGRGLQETQYF
many | TRBJ2-1 | TRBD1 | TRBV7-9 | TGTGCCAGCAGCTTAGGCTCAGGGGGCGCGGAGTATAATGAGCAGTTCTTC | CASSLGSGGAEYNEQFF
- | TRBJ1-2 | TRBD1 | TRBV5-1 | TGCGCCAGCAGCTCGGGACAGCCCTATGGCTACACCTTC | CASSSGQPYGYTF
many | TRBJ2-7 | TRBD2 | TRBV19 | TGTGCCAGTAGTGCCCGGACTAGCGTCAGCTACGAGCAGTACTTC | CASSARTSVSYEQYF
many | TRBJ1-3 | - | TRBV10-3 | TGTGCCATCAGGGATAGCTCTGGAAACACCATATATTTT | CAIRDSSGNTIYF
- | TRBJ2-2 | TRBD2 | TRBV20-1 | TGCAGTGCTGCCTCAAGCGGGAGTCACACCGGGGAGCTGTTTTTT | CSAASSGSHTGELFF
many | TRBJ2-7 | - | TRBV28 | TGTGCCAGCAGAGCTACAGCGTCCTACGAGCAGTACTTC | CASRATASYEQYF
many | TRBJ2-1 | - | TRBV18 | TGTGCCAGCTCACCACTCCAAGGCGCCGGGAGACCTTACAATGAGCAGTTCTTC | CASSPLQGAGRPYNEQFF
few | TRBJ2-5 | - | TRBV5-1 | TGCGCCAGCAGCCCTTCGGGACCAGCACAAGAGACCCAGTACTTC | CASSPSGPAQETQYF
- | TRBJ1-2 | TRBD1 | TRBV12-3/TRBV12-4 | TGTGCCAGCAGTTTTGATTACGGGACAGGGAGTAACTATGGCTACACCTTC | CASSFDYGTGSNYGYTF
many | TRBJ1-1 | - | TRBV7-2 | TGTGCCAGCAGCTTAGCCTCACCCCGGGGCGGAACTGAAGCTTTCTTT | CASSLASPRGGTEAFF
many | TRBJ2-3 | - | TRBV12-3/TRBV12-4 | TGTGCCGACCAGGACAACACAGATACGCAGTATTTT | CADQDNTDTQYF
few | TRBJ2-7 | - | TRBV30 | TGTGCCTGGAGTGTAAGAGGGACTCTCCCCTACGAGCAGTACTTC | CAWSVRGTLPYEQYF
few | TRBJ1-4 | - | TRBV5-1 | TGCGCCAGCAGCTTGGATCCAGGGACGACTGAAAAACTGTTTTTT | CASSLDPGTTEKLFF
- | TRBJ2-3 | TRBD2 | TRBV4-2 | TGTGCCATGAGCCCTCTCGGGGTTAGCGGGAGCACAGATACGCAGTATTTT | CAMSPLGVSGSTDTQYF
- | TRBJ1-1 | - | TRBV10-3 | TGTGCCATCAGTTTGTTCTTTAGGGGTCTGAAGGGGCCGGAGACTGAAGCTTTCTTT | CAISLFFRGLKGPETEAFF
many | TRBJ2-1 | - | TRBV21-1 | TGTGCCAGCAGCAAATTGGGCTCTAGAGGTGAGCAGTTCTTC | CASSKLGSRGEQFF
many | TRBJ2-3 | TRBD2 | TRBV5-1 | TGCGCCAGCAGCTTGGTAGGGGTCCCGGGGACTACTAGCACAGATACGCAGTATTTT | CASSLVGVPGTTSTDTQYF
many | TRBJ2-7 | - | TRBV5-1 | TGCGCCAGCAGCTTGAGGCGGATCGACTCCTACGAGCAGTACTTC | CASSLRRIDSYEQYF
- | TRBJ2-1 | TRBD2 | TRBV5-1 | TGCGCCAGCAGCTTTCAATACGCGGGAGCGGGGAACAATGAGCAGTTCTTC | CASSFQYAGAGNNEQFF
many | TRBJ2-1 | TRBD1 | TRBV5-6 | TGTGCCAGCAGCTGGGTAACAGGGGCCTCCTACAATGAGCAGTTCTTC | CASSWVTGASYNEQFF
- | TRBJ2-3 | - | TRBV20-1 | TGCAGTGCCCCGGACATATTCACAGATACGCAGTATTTT | CSAPDIFTDTQYF
many | TRBJ1-2 | - | TRBV19 | TGTGCCAGTTCCTACAGCAAGGATGGCTACACCTTC | CASSYSKDGYTF
many | TRBJ1-4 | - | TRBV7-2 | TGTGCCAGCAGCCTCGGGCCGGCGACTAATGAAAAACTGTTTTTT | CASSLGPATNEKLFF